The present T cell receptor (beta chain) was sequenced within a study of type 1 and type 2 diabetes patients (dated by TCRdb to the mid-2010s). The study in broad terms: Recruited in China, the cohort was made up of fewer than 10 type 1 diabetes patients, four type 2 diabetes patients and roughly 6 nondiabetic controls. The study profiled TCRbeta repertoires by high-throughput sequencing to compare type 1 diabetes, type 2 diabetes and nondiabetic individuals. V gene usage was similar between approximately 20-cycle and roughly 23-cycle amplification, suggesting similar primer efficiencies and random PCR bias. A total of 18,976,912 paired-end reads was generated across the whole study. TCRbeta libraries were sequenced paired-end on Illumina HiSeq 2000 or MiSeq instruments. Across the study, CD4+ and CD8+ T cells were positively selected from PBMCs using CD4 or CD8 MicroBeads on MACS columns. Type 2 diabetes patients served as a disease comparison group for the type 1 diabetes patients.

Every diabetic patient fulfilled standard classification criteria for type 1 or type 2 diabetes, and glucose and C-peptide were measured using WHO-recommended methods. Exclusion applied to any donor with other autoimmune diseases or infections within the previous four weeks. Approximately 9 milliliters of peripheral blood were collected from each participant. LymphoPrep density separation was used to isolate PBMCs. As regards this clonotype: What antigen it recognizes has not been identified. Nothing much larger sits one base from this clone, and base qualities are not available.

The sample was run on an Illumina MiSeq. Genomic DNA from sorted T cell subsets served as template for TCRbeta CDR3 amplification. The TCRbeta CDR3 region was amplified by multiplex PCR with 30 forward and 13 reverse primers. PCR products were purified with AMPure XP beads, then indices and adaptors were added in a second roughly 23-cycle PCR. Before sequencing, the QIAquick Gel Extraction Kit was used to gel-purify the libraries. The paper's processing steps were these. Paired-end reads were merged using FLASH and were aligned with IgBLAST to IMGT V, D and J germline references. Reads with below 70% alignment identity to germline references were discarded, leaving about 12 million reads study-wide. Following IMGT definitions, CDR3 boundaries, reading frame and productivity were assigned. Clones at or above 1% of reads were defined as highly-expanded clones, and diversity was measured by normalized Shannon entropy. Group differences in Shannon entropy were tested with unpaired two-tailed t-tests. The public reads were run again by TCRdb, first through fastp at Q25 and then through MiXCR, and only productive beta chains were kept. For every CDR3 protein sequence, its rows merge into one entry that carries the most common genes and DNA. TCRdb, rather than the study authors, made the V and J calls. Recorded for this sample are 250,000 to 300,000 distinct CDR3 sequences; around 47% of them occurred a single time. The ten most abundant clones make up roughly 15% of the sample.

The CDR3 sequence holds 14 residues, the cysteine and phenylalanine included. Only CDR3 DNA remains: 42 bases, in frame from the first base. V and J are trimmed by 8 bases and 0 bases, and the gene matches miss 6 bases of the junction. CDR1 MNHNS and CDR2 SASEGT are derived from the germline V gene. General study outcomes and caveats: High diversity was shown by type 2 diabetes repertoires, and the diversity was significantly greater than that of type 1 diabetes repertoires in both CD4+ and CD8+ T cells. The study groups were not matched for age and gender, which could possibly have biased interpretation. Only a limited number of T2D and control samples were sequenced, so some T1D-only HECs might also appear in more T2D or control samples. Few highly-expanded CD4+ clones, median one, were found in type 2 diabetes patients, accounting for a median around 4.1% of reads. Type 2 diabetes and control samples had highly correlated V and J gene usage patterns, with an average between-sample correlation of roughly 0.97.

The receptor chain draws on TRBV6-1 and TRBJ2-5, and 7 junctional nucleotides match TRBD2. The source is a man in his late teens or twenties with type 2 diabetes. The sequenced material came from peripheral blood mononuclear cells (PBMCs). The CDR3 reads CASGDAGDQETQYF. The DNA sequence is as follows: TGTGCCAGCGGCGACGCGGGGGACCAAGAGACCCAGTACTTC.